One and the same sample provided the 3 T cell receptor beta chains below, sequenced in a study of beta chain features in type 1 diabetes. Expressed TCRB transcripts were sequenced after all isolated RNA was converted to cDNA. Assay: immunoSEQ multiplex PCR; the TCRdb copy retains only in-frame clones and omits some. The data show 900,000 or so clones, roughly 17% seen once. Input material: naive CD4+ T cells from blood. Source of these receptors: a woman under 30 in good health.

CDR3 sequence: CSVEVNSAEQYF. CDR3 DNA sequence: TGCAGCGTTGAAGTAAATAGTGCCGAGCAGTACTTC. The rearrangement joins TRBV29-1 to TRBJ2-7; unclear D gene. The V gene lost 1 base and the J gene lost 6 bases, with 10 bases spanning the gap. Germline V gives CDR1 SQVTM, CDR2 ANQGSEA. The CDR3 is 12 residues long.

V gene TRBV9 combines with J gene TRBJ2-7; 7 bases map to TRBD2. Germline CDR1 is SGDLS and CDR2 is YYNGEE. The CDR3 is 12 residues long. Losses at the gene ends were 3 bases for V and 4 bases for J; bases not matched to a gene: 1. The CDR3: CASSAGGYEQYF. The DNA for the CDR3 is TGTGCCAGCAGCGCCGGGGGGTACGAGCAGTACTTC.

This rearrangement joins TRBV9 to TRBJ2-5, with 13 nucleotides matching TRBD2. This CDR3 is built from 17 residues. Germline CDR1 and CDR2: SGDLS and YYNGEE. J was trimmed by 2 bases and V by 0 bases; bases with no gene match: 4. The CDR3 is CASSVEGLAGQQETQYF. In DNA, the CDR3 is TGTGCCAGCAGCGTAGAGGGACTAGCGGGACAGCAAGAGACCCAGTACTTC.